This TCR beta chain was observed in a study of cytomegalovirus exposure and HLA in healthy donors. CDR3 length equals 15 residues. Trimming removed 4 bases from V and 7 bases from J; junction bases left unmatched: 6. Germline loops: CDR1 SEHNR, CDR2 FQNEAQ (reference sequence). PCR amplification relied on 60 Vbeta primers (plus 13 Jbeta primers). Sequenced by immunoSEQ multiplex PCR; TCRdb stores in-frame clones only, minus some. The table records roughly 70,000 clones, around 70% of them present only once. Of note for this clone: Its specificity is unknown.

Study findings and constraints: It was reported that TCR beta sequences correctly inferred the HLA-A and HLA-B alleles for most subjects.

Sequencing used PBMCs. The chain combines TRBV7-9 with TRBJ2-1, with 11 bases that match TRBD1. This receptor was taken from a human donor in good health. CDR3 protein: CASSSPGQGGNEQFF. The CDR3 region has the DNA TGTGCCAGCAGCTCCCCGGGACAGGGGGGGAATGAGCAGTTCTTC.